The sequence of this T cell receptor beta chain was determined in a study of graft-versus-host responses after intestinal transplantation. General study results and limits: Some GvH clones were seen earlier in gut or blood, suggesting intestinal origin.

Regarding this clone: Its antigen is as yet unknown.

The data were produced by immunoSEQ multiplex PCR, yet TCRdb's version contains in-frame clones alone and is incomplete. The sample carries roughly 53,000 clones, more than 80% recorded once. The sequencing here drew on PBMCs, taken 650 to 690 days after intestinal transplant. The source of this sequence is a human patient who received an intestinal transplant, so some T cells may come from the graft donor.

The CDR3 loop is CASSNGTGEQETQYF. DNA of the CDR3: TGTGCCAGCAGCAATGGGACAGGCGAGCAAGAGACCCAGTACTTC. The rearrangement joins TRBV21-1 to TRBJ2-5; the D call TRBD1 from the table was never checked on the DNA. TRBV21-1 is a known pseudogene. The CDR3 is 15 residues long.